Presented here are 8 T cell receptor beta chains from one specimen sequenced in a study of TIL therapy for anti-PD-1-resistant metastatic lung cancer. This was the immunoSEQ v3 assay. Clones were read by immunoSEQ multiplex PCR, and TCRdb kept only the in-frame ones, dropping some. The sample lists 50,000 to 70,000 clones, roughly 77% occurring once. Time point meaning: pre-treatment sample, taken before nivolumab and TIL therapy. Sample: blood, taken at baseline. The source is a person between 30 and 80 years old with non-small cell lung cancer.

This clone was detected only once. This rearrangement joins TRBV11-2 to TRBJ2-3, with D perhaps matching TRBD2 (5 bases). Germline CDR1 SGHAT, CDR2 FQNNGV. This CDR3 comprises 14 residues. V was pared by 5 bases and J by 1 base, with 10 bases between. The CDR3 nucleotides are TGTGCCAGCAGCCCCGGGATACGCACAGATACGCAGTATTTT. Translating it yields CASSPGIRTDTQYF.

Of note for this clone: One end of the junction varies from germline; a read error may be responsible. V usage is TRBV5-1 and J usage is TRBJ2-4; TRBD1 aligns across 12 bases. Germline V lookup: CDR1 SGHRS, CDR2 YFSETQ. The CDR3 length is 15 residues. The CDR3 sequence is CASSLGPDGTGGLNF. In nucleotides, the CDR3 is TGCGCCAGCAGCTTGGGTCCCGATGGGACAGGGGGCTTAAACTTC. The variable domain in full, with the rest retrieved from reference TRBV5-1 and TRBJ2-4, is KAGVTQTPRYLIKTRGQQVTLSCSPISGHRSVSWYQQTPGQGLQFLFEYFSETQRNKGNFPGRFSGRQFSNSRSEMNVSTLELGDSALYLCASSLGPDGTGGLNFGAGTRLSVL.

J is TRBJ1-1 and V is TRBV18; TRBD1 might be the D (5 bases). Germline CDR1 KGHSH, CDR2 LQKENI. V shed 5 bases and J shed 5 bases, with 15 bases lying between them. This CDR3 contains 14 residues. In nucleotides, the CDR3 is TGTGCCAGCTCAAGATCACAGGTCCTAACTGAAGCTTTCTTT. It yields the protein CASSRSQVLTEAFF.

The genes are TRBV15 and TRBJ2-5, with TRBD2 matching 7 bases. The CDR3 sequence is 17 residues long. CDR1 is LNHNV, CDR2 YYDKDF, per germline (reference sequence). V shed 0 bases, J shed 2 bases, and the junction held 9 bases outside the gene matches. The CDR3 region is CATSRDWGLTQQETQYF. DNA for the CDR3: TGTGCCACCAGCAGAGATTGGGGACTAACACAACAAGAGACCCAGTACTTC.

This clone was picked up a small number of times. This chain uses TRBV18 with TRBJ1-2; 8 nucleotides match TRBD1. Germline CDR1 KGHSH, CDR2 LQKENI. The CDR3 length is 16 residues. V trimming: 3 bases; J trimming: 3 bases; junction bases outside the gene matches: 9. CDR3 amino acids: CASSPYWTGIDYGYTF. DNA of the CDR3: TGTGCCAGCTCACCTTACTGGACAGGGATCGACTATGGCTACACCTTC.

This sequence joins TRBV7-2 and TRBJ2-5, with 8 bases aligning to TRBD2. Trimming cost V 6 bases and J 3 bases; bases outside gene matches: 9. The CDR3 consists of 15 residues. Germline assignment: CDR1 SGHTA and CDR2 FQGNSA. CDR3 region: CASSPGGAAKETQYF. The CDR3 bases are TGTGCCAGCAGTCCGGGGGGGGCGGCCAAAGAGACCCAGTACTTC.

The chain uses TRBV5-1 and TRBJ2-1, with D tentatively TRBD2 (5 bases). Germline lookup yields CDR1 SGHRS and CDR2 YFSETQ. Trimming took off 0 bases at V and 7 bases at J, with 17 bases between the two ends. The CDR3 is made up of 16 amino acids. CDR3 amino acids: CASSLVASGVQNEQFF. The DNA of the CDR3 is TGCGCCAGCAGCTTGGTGGCCAGCGGAGTCCAAAATGAGCAGTTCTTC.

V gene TRBV27 combines with J gene TRBJ2-1, with 9 bases identical to TRBD2. This CDR3 is 15 amino acids long. The germline V gene has CDR1 MNHEY and CDR2 SMNVEV (reference sequence). The V and J ends lost 6 bases and 6 bases, in that order; junction bases with no gene match: 9. This CDR3 reads CASRPLGSGGNEQFF. Written as DNA, the CDR3 is TGTGCCAGCAGACCTCTGGGTAGCGGGGGCAATGAGCAGTTCTTC.